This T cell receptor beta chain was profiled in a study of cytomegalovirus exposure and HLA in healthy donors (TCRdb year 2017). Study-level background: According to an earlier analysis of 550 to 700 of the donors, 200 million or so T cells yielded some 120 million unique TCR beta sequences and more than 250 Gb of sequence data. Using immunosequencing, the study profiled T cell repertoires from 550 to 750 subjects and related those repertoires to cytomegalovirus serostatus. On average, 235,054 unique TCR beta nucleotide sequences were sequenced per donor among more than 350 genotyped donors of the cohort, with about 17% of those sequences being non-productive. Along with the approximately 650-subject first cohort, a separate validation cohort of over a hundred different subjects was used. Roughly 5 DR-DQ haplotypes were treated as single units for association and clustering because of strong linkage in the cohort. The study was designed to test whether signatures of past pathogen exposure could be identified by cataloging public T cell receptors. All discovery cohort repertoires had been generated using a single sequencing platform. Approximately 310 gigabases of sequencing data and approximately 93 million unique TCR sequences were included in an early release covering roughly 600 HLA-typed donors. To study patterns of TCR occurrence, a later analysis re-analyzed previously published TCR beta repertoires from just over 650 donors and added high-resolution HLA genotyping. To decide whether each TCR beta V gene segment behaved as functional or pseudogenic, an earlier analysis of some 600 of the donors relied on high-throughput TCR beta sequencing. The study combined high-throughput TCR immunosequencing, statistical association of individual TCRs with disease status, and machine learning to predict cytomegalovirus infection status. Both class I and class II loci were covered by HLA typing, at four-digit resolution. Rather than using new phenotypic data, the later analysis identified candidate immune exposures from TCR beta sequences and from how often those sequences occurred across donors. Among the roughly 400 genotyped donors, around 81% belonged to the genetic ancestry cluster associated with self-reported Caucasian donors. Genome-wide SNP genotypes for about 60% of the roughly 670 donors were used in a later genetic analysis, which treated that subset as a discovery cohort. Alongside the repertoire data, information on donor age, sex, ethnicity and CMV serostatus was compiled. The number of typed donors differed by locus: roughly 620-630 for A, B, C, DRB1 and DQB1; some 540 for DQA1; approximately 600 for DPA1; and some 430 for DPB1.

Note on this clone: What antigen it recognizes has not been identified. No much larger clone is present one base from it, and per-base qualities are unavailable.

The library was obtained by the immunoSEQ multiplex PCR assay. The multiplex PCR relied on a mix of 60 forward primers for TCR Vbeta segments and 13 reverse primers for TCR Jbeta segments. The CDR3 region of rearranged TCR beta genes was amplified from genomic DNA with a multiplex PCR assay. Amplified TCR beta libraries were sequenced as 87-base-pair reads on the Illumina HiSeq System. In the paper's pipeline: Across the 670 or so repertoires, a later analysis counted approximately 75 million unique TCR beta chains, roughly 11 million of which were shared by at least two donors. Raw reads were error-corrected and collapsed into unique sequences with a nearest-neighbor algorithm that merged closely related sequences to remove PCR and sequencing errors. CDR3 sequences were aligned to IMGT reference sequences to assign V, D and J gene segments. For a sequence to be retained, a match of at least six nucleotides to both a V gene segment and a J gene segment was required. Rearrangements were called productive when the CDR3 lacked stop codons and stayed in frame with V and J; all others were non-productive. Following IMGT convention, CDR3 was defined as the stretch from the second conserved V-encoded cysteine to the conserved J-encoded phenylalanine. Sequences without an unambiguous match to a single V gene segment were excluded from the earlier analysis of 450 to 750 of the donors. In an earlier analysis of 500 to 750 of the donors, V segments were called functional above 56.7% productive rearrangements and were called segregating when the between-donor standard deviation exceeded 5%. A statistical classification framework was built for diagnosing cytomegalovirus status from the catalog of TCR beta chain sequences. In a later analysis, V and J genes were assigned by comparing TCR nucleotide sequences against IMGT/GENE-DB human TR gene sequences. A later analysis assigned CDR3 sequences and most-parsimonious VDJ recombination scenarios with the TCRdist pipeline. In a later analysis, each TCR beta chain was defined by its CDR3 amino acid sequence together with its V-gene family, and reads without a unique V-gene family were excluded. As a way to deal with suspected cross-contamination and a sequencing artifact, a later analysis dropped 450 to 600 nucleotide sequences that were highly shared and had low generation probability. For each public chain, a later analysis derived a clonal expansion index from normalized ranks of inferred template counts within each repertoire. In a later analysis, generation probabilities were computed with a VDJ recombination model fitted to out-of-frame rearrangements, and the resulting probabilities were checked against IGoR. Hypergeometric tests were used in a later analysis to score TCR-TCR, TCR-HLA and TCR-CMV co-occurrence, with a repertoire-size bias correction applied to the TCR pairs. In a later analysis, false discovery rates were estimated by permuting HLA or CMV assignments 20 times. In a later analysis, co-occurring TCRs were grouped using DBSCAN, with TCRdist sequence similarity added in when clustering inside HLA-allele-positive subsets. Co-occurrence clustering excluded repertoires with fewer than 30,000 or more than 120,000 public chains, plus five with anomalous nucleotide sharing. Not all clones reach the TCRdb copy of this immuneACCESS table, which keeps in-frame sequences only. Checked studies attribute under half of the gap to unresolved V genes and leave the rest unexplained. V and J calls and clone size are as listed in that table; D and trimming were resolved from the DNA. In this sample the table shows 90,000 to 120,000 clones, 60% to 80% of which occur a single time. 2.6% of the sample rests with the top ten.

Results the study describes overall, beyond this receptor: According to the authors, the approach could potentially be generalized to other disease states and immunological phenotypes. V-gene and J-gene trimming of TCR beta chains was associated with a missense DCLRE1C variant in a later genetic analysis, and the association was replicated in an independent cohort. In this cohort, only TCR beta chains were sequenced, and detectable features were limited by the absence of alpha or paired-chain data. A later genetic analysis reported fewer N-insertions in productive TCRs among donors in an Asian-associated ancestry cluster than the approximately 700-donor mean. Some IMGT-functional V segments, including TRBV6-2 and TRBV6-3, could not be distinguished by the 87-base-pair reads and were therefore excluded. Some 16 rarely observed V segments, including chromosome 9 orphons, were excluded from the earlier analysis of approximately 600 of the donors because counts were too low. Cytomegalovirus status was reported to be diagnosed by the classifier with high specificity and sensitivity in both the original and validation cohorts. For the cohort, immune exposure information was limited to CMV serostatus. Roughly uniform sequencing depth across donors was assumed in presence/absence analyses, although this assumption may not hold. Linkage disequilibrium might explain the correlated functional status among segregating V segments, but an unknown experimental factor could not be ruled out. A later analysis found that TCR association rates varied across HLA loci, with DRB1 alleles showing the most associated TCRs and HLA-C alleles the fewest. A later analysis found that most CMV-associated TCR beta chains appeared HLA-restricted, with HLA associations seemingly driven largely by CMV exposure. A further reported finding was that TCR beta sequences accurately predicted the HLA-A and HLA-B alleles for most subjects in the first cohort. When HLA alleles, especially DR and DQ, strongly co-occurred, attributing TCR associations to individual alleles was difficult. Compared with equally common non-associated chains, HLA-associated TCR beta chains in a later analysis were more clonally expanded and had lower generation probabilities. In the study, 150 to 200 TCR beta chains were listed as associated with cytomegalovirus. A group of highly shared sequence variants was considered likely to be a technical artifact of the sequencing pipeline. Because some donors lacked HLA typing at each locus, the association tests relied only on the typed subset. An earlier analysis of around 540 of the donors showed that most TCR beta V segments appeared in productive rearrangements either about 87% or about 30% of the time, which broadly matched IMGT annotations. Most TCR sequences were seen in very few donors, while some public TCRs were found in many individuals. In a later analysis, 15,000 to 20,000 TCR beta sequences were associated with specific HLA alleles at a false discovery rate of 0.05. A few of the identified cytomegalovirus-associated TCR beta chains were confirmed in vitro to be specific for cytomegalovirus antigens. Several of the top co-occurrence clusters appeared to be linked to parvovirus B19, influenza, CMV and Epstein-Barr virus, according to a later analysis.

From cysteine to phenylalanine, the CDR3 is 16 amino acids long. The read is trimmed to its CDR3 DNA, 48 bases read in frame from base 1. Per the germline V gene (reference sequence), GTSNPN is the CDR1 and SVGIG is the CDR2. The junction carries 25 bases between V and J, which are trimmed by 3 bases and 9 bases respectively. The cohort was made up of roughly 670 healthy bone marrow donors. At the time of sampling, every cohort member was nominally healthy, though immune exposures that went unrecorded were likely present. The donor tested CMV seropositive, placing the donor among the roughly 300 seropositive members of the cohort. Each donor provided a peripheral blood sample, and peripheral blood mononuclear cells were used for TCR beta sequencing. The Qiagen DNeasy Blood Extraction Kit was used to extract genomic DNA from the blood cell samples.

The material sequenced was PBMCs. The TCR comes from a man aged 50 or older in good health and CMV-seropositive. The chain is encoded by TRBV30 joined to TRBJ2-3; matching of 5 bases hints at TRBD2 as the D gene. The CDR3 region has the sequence CAWSPPEGWRTWTQYF. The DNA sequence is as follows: TGTGCCTGGAGCCCCCCCGAAGGGTGGAGGACGTGGACGCAGTATTTT. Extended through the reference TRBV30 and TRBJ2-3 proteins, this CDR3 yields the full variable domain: SQTIHQWPATLVQPVGSPLSLECTVEGTSNPNLYWYRQAAGRGLQLLFYSVGIGQISSEVPQNLSASRPQDRQFILSSKKLLLSDSGFYLCAWSPPEGWRTWTQYFGPGTRLTVL.